These 21 T cell receptor beta chains were sequenced from one sample in a study of shared clonotypes between healthy human individuals. Clones were sequenced by immunoSEQ multiplex PCR, and TCRdb holds only the in-frame ones, with some missing. Here the sample spans 800,000 to 950,000 clones, 90% to 98% being singletons. Naive CD8 populations comprised CD45RO-negative cells positively selected for CCR7, excluding terminally differentiated effector memory CD45RA+ cells. Sequencing was carried out using naive CD8+ T cells sorted from blood. These receptors were obtained from a man aged 30 to 45 in good health.

V is TRBV7-2 and J is TRBJ2-7, with 7 bases matching TRBD2. This CDR3 has 16 amino acids. The trim removed 6 bases at V and 0 bases at J, leaving 11 bases unmatched. Germline V gives CDR1 SGHTA, CDR2 FQGNSA. CDR3 in DNA: TGTGCCAGCAGGGTTAGCGGGCCTTGGAGCTCCTACGAGCAGTACTTC. Protein product: CASRVSGPWSSYEQYF.

The DNA of the CDR3 is TGTGCCAGTAGTGACCAGGGTCGGCAGCCCCAGCATTTT. Its protein product is CASSDQGRQPQHF. The chain carries TRBV19 and TRBJ1-5, with a tentative D call TRBD1 (5 bases). This CDR3 comprises 13 residues. Trimming left V 5 bases short and J 7 bases short, with 12 bases between. Germline CDR1 LNHDA, CDR2 SQIVND (reference sequence).

The J gene is TRBJ1-5, the V gene TRBV30; D unclear. The CDR3 is 14 residues long. Trimming stripped 0 bases from V and 3 bases from J, with 9 bases between. The germline gives CDR1 GTSNPN, CDR2 SVGIG (reference sequence). CDR3 sequence reads: CAWSVFQYNQPQHF. CDR3 DNA: TGTGCCTGGAGTGTTTTTCAGTACAATCAGCCCCAGCATTTT. Full variable domain (outside the CDR3, taken from reference TRBV30 and TRBJ1-5): SQTIHQWPATLVQPVGSPLSLECTVEGTSNPNLYWYRQAAGRGLQLLFYSVGIGQISSEVPQNLSASRPQDRQFILSSKKLLLSDSGFYLCAWSVFQYNQPQHFGDGTRLSIL.

The J gene is TRBJ2-1, the V gene TRBV28; D is ambiguous. The V and J ends lost 3 bases and 7 bases respectively, with 4 bases between them. Germline lookup yields CDR1 MDHEN and CDR2 SYDVKM. This CDR3 region has 11 residues. The CDR3 here is CASSFDNEQFF. The CDR3 DNA sequence: TGTGCCAGCAGTTTTGATAATGAGCAGTTCTTC.

The chain carries TRBV10-2 and TRBJ2-3, with D maybe TRBD1 (6 bases). The germline V gene encodes CDR1 WSHSY and CDR2 SAAADI. The V gene lost 6 bases and the J gene lost 4 bases, with 11 bases spanning the gap. The CDR3 is made up of 13 amino acids. The CDR3 region has the DNA TGCGCCAGCAGGGGCAGGGGCCCAGATACGCAGTATTTT. Translated, it gives CASRGRGPDTQYF.

The rearrangement links TRBV4-1 to TRBJ1-4; TRBD1 matches 10 bases. The CDR3 consists of 14 residues. The germline CDR1 and CDR2 sequences are MGHRA and YSYEKL. V was clipped by 3 bases and J by 11 bases; unmatched bases: 6. The CDR3 here is CASSQGTGVDKLFF. CDR3 DNA: TGCGCCAGCAGCCAGGGGACAGGGGTCGACAAACTGTTTTTT.

The V and J genes are TRBV27 and TRBJ2-1, with TRBD2 matching over 12 bases. Per the germline V gene, CDR1 is MNHEY and CDR2 is SMNVEV (reference sequence). V trimming: 5 bases; J trimming: 8 bases; junction bases outside the gene matches: 10. There are 16 residues in the CDR3. As DNA, the CDR3 is TGTGCCAGCAGTGGGATCCAGACTAGCGGGAGTGATGAGCAGTTCTTC. Translated: CASSGIQTSGSDEQFF.

The CDR3 DNA reads as TGTGCCAGCAGCCAAACCGGGGGGCGGTCGCTTTATGGCTACACCTTC. It translates to CASSQTGGRSLYGYTF. This chain links TRBV6-4 with TRBJ1-2; TRBD1 might be the D (6 bases). CDR3 size: 16 residues. Trimming took off 6 bases at V and 5 bases at J, with 22 bases between the two ends. Germline CDR1 reads MRHNA; CDR2 reads SNTAGT.

V is TRBV28 and J is TRBJ2-7, with TRBD1 matching 8 bases. CDR1 is MDHEN and CDR2 is SYDVKM in the germline V gene. This CDR3 has 16 amino acids. V lost 7 bases and J lost 2; bases outside the gene matches: 13. CDR3 in amino acids: CASTVNPGQATYEQYF. DNA for the CDR3: TGTGCCAGCACCGTCAATCCGGGACAGGCAACCTACGAGCAGTACTTC.

The genes are TRBV5-1 and TRBJ2-1; 9 bases agree with TRBD1. The V gene's germline CDR1 is SGHRS and CDR2 YFSETQ. The V and J ends lost 0 bases and 7 bases, in that order; junction bases with no gene match: 5. There are 15 residues in the CDR3. For the CDR3, the DNA is TGCGCCAGCAGCTTGGAGGGACAGGGCTGGAATGAGCAGTTCTTC. Translation gives CASSLEGQGWNEQFF.

The chain couples TRBV7-3 to TRBJ2-2; no clear D. CDR1 SGHTA and CDR2 FQGTGA come from the germline V gene. This CDR3 is built from 14 residues. Trimming removed 8 bases from V and 7 bases from J, with 17 bases in between. The CDR3 region has the DNA TGTGCCAGCCGCGACTTTCCGGAAGGCGGGGAGCTGTTTTTT. Protein sequence: CASRDFPEGGELFF. Complete variable domain (other parts from reference TRBV7-3 and TRBJ2-2): GAGVSQTPSNKVTEKGKYVELRCDPISGHTALYWYRQSLGQGPEFLIYFQGTGAADDSGLPNDRFFAVRPEGSVSTLKIQRTERGDSAVYLCASRDFPEGGELFFGEGSRLTVL.

The chain carries TRBV7-6 and TRBJ2-1; D not certain. The length of the CDR3 is 14 residues. Germline V gene lookup returns CDR1 SGHVS and CDR2 FNYEAQ. Between the trimmed V and J ends, which lost 2 bases and 0 bases, there was a span of 5 bases. The CDR3 sequence is CASSLYSSYNEQFF. The CDR3 region has the DNA TGTGCCAGCAGCTTATACAGCTCCTACAATGAGCAGTTCTTC.

V usage is TRBV29-1 and J usage is TRBJ2-7; maybe TRBD2 (5 bases). Germline V gives CDR1 SQVTM, CDR2 ANQGSEA. The CDR3 totals 14 residues. V was cut by 2 bases and J by 2 bases, with 13 bases left in between. DNA of the CDR3: TGCAGCGTTGAAAGCCCCGGGGAAACCTACGAGCAGTACTTC. Its translation is CSVESPGETYEQYF.

Concerning this clone itself: Within the sample, other DNA sequences also encode this same CDR3. The chain couples TRBV14 to TRBJ2-7; possible D gene TRBD2, 5 bases. The germline CDR1 and CDR2 sequences are SGHDN and FVKESK. V lost 1 base and J lost 2, with 9 bases in between. CDR3 length: 14 residues. The CDR3 region has the DNA TGTGCCAGCAGCCAAGGGACGGGGACCTACGAGCAGTACTTC. This codes for CASSQGTGTYEQYF.

CDR3 DNA sequence: TGTGCCAGCAGCCCCGCGGGGGGCCTCGAGCAGTACTTC. Encoded protein: CASSPAGGLEQYF. The chain couples TRBV6-6 to TRBJ2-7; 8 bases line up with TRBD2. Germline V CDR1 and CDR2: MNHNY, SVGAGI (reference sequence). CDR3 length equals 13 residues. With V trimmed by 6 bases and J by 6 bases, 7 bases remained unmatched.

V usage is TRBV6-1 and J usage is TRBJ1-5; D gene unclear. The CDR3 loop spans 15 amino acids. V lost 8 bases, J lost 0 bases, and 14 bases lay in between. Germline V CDR1 and CDR2: MNHNS, SASEGT. CDR3 region: CASLDTIYSNQPQHF. CDR3 sequence (DNA): TGTGCCAGCCTCGACACAATTTATAGCAATCAGCCCCAGCATTTT.

V is TRBV7-3 and J is TRBJ2-1, with 9 nucleotides matching TRBD2. Germline CDR1 reads SGHTA; CDR2 reads FQGTGA. Germline trimming cut 4 bases from V and 7 bases from J; bases unmatched to any gene: 8. The CDR3 has 15 residues. The CDR3 protein is CASSSDGTSLNEQFF. In nucleotides, the CDR3 is TGTGCCAGCAGCTCCGACGGGACTAGCCTTAATGAGCAGTTCTTC.

The chain uses TRBV6-5 and TRBJ2-2; D might be TRBD1 or TRBD2, each matching 5 bases. CDR1 is MNHEY and CDR2 is SVGAGI in the germline V gene. V shed 6 bases and J shed 5 bases, with 16 bases lying between them. There are 15 residues in the CDR3. The CDR3 DNA follows: TGTGCCAGCAGCAAGGAGACTTGGGGGACCGGGGAGCTGTTTTTT. It codes for CASSKETWGTGELFF.

This chain connects TRBV5-5 to TRBJ1-4; the D gene is possibly TRBD1 (5 bases). The CDR3 has 16 amino acids. CDR1 and CDR2 (germline): SGHKS, YYEKEE (reference sequence). V dropped 2 bases and J dropped 0 bases, with 11 bases sitting between them. For the CDR3, the DNA is TGTGCCAGCAGCTTAGGGGACCACGCAACTAATGAAAAACTGTTTTTT. This translates into CASSLGDHATNEKLFF.

In its sample, this clone was seen once. The V and J genes are TRBV7-9 and TRBJ1-1, with 9 bases identical to TRBD1. J was trimmed by 4 bases and V by 7 bases; bases with no gene match: 4. There are 13 residues in the CDR3. Germline CDR1 is SEHNR and CDR2 is FQNEAQ (reference sequence). CDR3: CASKPDRGTEAFF. In DNA, the CDR3 is TGTGCCAGCAAACCGGACAGGGGCACTGAAGCTTTCTTT. Combining the CDR3 with reference TRBV7-9 and TRBJ1-1 gives the whole variable domain DTGVSQNPRHKITKRGQNVTFRCDPISEHNRLYWYRQTLGQGPEFLTYFQNEAQLEKSRLLSDRFSAERPKGSFSTLEIQRTEQGDSAMYLCASKPDRGTEAFFGQGTRLTVV.

This clone was counted once. The chain recombines TRBV6-4 with TRBJ1-2, with D perhaps matching TRBD1 (6 bases). Trimming shortened V by 6 bases and J by 1 base, and 18 bases separated the two germline ends. The CDR3 runs to 16 residues. Germline assignment: CDR1 MRHNA and CDR2 SNTAGT. The CDR3 is CASRLRGPGNNYGYTF. In DNA, the CDR3 is TGTGCCAGCAGACTCAGGGGCCCCGGTAATAACTATGGCTACACCTTC.